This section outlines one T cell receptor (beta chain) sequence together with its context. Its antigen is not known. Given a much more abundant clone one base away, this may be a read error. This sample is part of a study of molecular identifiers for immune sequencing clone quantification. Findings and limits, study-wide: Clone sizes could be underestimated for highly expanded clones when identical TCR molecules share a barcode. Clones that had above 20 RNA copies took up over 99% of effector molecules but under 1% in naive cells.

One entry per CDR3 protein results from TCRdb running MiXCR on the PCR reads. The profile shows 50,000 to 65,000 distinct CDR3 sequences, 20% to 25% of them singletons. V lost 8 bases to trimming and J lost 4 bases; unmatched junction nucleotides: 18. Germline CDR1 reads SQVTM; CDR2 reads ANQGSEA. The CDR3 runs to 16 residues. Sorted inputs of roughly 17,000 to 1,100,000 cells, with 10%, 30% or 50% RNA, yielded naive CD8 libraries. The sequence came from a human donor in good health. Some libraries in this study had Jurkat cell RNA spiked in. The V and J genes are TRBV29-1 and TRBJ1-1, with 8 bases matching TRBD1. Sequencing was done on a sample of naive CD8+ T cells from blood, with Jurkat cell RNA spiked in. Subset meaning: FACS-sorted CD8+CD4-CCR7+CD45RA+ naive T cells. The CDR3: CSSTPVDRGMSTEAFF. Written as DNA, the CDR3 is TGCAGCTCCACTCCGGTAGACAGGGGCATGAGCACTGAAGCTTTCTTT. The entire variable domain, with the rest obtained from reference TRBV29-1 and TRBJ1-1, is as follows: SAVISQKPSRDICQRGTSLTIQCQVDSQVTMMFWYRQQPGQSLTLIATANQGSEATYESGFVIDKFPISRPNLTFSTLTVSNMSPEDSSIYLCSSTPVDRGMSTEAFFGQGTRLTVV.